The 11 T cell receptor beta chains below come from one sample, sequenced in a study of CD8 T cells in Susac syndrome. The RNA, about 0.45 to 1 ug, was put through reverse transcription using random hexamers. In TCRdb, the immunoSEQ multiplex PCR reads were re-called with MiXCR into one record per CDR3 protein. The sample contains around 130,000 distinct CDR3 sequences, about 93% of which appear only once. The sequenced material came from CD8+ T cells from PBMCs. The source is a human donor with Susac syndrome.

The chain links TRBV7-6 to TRBJ2-7; 8 bases agree with TRBD1. Germline assignment: CDR1 SGHVS and CDR2 FNYEAQ. Germline trimming cut 10 bases from V and 1 base from J; bases unmatched to any gene: 6. The CDR3 spans 13 residues. CDR3 sequence: CATRRTGSYEQYF. CDR3 bases: TGTGCCACCCGCCGGACAGGGTCCTACGAGCAGTACTTC.

This chain joins TRBV4-3 and TRBJ2-7; a possible D gene is TRBD2 (5 bases). The CDR3 is 13 amino acids. In germline, CDR1 is LGHNA, CDR2 YSLEER. The V end lost 0 bases, the J end lost 5 bases, and 8 bases lay between the germline ends. CDR3 residues: CASSQDEGNEQYF. The CDR3 nucleotides read TGCGCCAGCAGCCAAGACGAGGGTAACGAGCAGTACTTC.

This chain joins TRBV4-2 and TRBJ2-7; 9 bases are a match to TRBD2. Trimming removed 1 base from V and 1 base from J; junction bases left unmatched: 8. The length of the CDR3 is 17 residues. The germline V gene has CDR1 LGHNA and CDR2 YNFKEQ. The CDR3 region is CASSQVRASGASYEQYF. In DNA form, the CDR3 reads TGTGCCAGCAGCCAAGTTAGGGCTAGCGGGGCATCCTACGAGCAGTACTTC.

The rearrangement uses TRBV12-3 or TRBV12-4 and TRBJ2-5; tentatively, D is TRBD2 (5 bases). The V and J ends lost 6 bases and 5 bases respectively, with 16 bases between them. The CDR3 is made up of 14 amino acids. CDR3 DNA sequence: TGTGCCAGCAGCTTTCTCGCCGGAGGTGAGACCCAGTACTTC. This gives the protein CASSFLAGGETQYF.

Comments on this clonotype: Relative to the germline gene, one junction end is altered; a read error may explain this. The CDR3, as DNA: TGTGCCACCAGTAATTTCGTTCAAGAGACCCAGTACTTC. Its protein is CATSNFVQETQYF. This sequence joins TRBV24-1 and TRBJ2-5; no clear D. From germline, CDR1 is KGHDR and CDR2 SFDVKD. The CDR3 consists of 13 residues.

The rearrangement uses TRBV12-3 or TRBV12-4 and TRBJ2-5; D perhaps matches TRBD1 (6 bases). This CDR3 spans 15 amino acids. Trimming shortened V by 4 bases and J by 2 bases, and 14 bases separated the two germline ends. In DNA form, the CDR3 reads TGTGCCAGCAGTTCTACGCGGACAGTTCAAGAGACCCAGTACTTC. It is translated as CASSSTRTVQETQYF.

The chain links TRBV5-1 to TRBJ2-3; D is perhaps TRBD2 (7 bases). The CDR3 is 14 residues long. CDR1 and CDR2 (germline): SGHRS, YFSETQ. V was shortened by 5 bases and J by 4 bases, with 14 bases between the two germline ends. The CDR3 bases are TGCGCCAGCAGGGAAAGGGGGGGGGCAGATACGCAGTATTTT. Its translation is CASRERGGADTQYF.

The CDR3 loop reads CASSPDRGRDNEQFF. In DNA, the CDR3 is TGCGCCAGCAGCCCCGACAGGGGGAGGGACAATGAGCAGTTCTTC. The rearrangement links TRBV4-1 to TRBJ2-1; 9 bases are shared with TRBD1. V dropped 4 bases and J dropped 5; count of bases not matched to a gene: 6. Germline assignment: CDR1 MGHRA and CDR2 YSYEKL. The CDR3 spans 15 residues.

The chain has TRBV12-3 or TRBV12-4 and TRBJ1-4; D gene unclear. The CDR3 consists of 13 residues. The germline V and J ends were trimmed by 4 bases and 8 bases, with 11 bases remaining between them. CDR3 nucleotide sequence: TGTGCCAGCAGTTCTCGAGGTGCGGAAAAACTGTTTTTT. As protein: CASSSRGAEKLFF.

This rearrangement joins TRBV4-1 to TRBJ2-3; D tentatively reads TRBD1 or TRBD2 (5 bases each). CDR3 length equals 17 residues. Deletions cut 0 bases from V and 0 bases from J, with 13 bases between. Germline V gene data show CDR1 as MGHRA and CDR2 as YSYEKL. CDR3 in DNA: TGCGCCAGCAGCCAAGATCTTGGGGGACCTAGCACAGATACGCAGTATTTT. It encodes CASSQDLGGPSTDTQYF.

This clonotype showed up just once. The chain uses TRBV15 and TRBJ1-2; tentative D call: TRBD1 (6 bases). This CDR3 has 13 residues. V lost 6 bases and J 3 bases, leaving 11 bases between the germline ends. The germline CDR1 and CDR2 sequences are LNHNV and YYDKDF (reference sequence). The DNA of the CDR3 is TGTGCCACCAGTGGGGGCCACGACTATGGCTACACCTTC. Translating gives CATSGGHDYGYTF.